The 27 T cell receptor beta chains below all came from one sample that was sequenced in a study of T-cell memory formation after mild COVID-19 (dated by TCRdb to 2020 to 2023). The library was obtained by 5' RACE. Sequencing relied on an Illumina NovaSeq 6000. Starting from the raw public reads, TCRdb applied fastp trimming at Q25, assembled clones with MiXCR and retained in-frame beta chains. Rows are unified per CDR3 protein, each entry keeping the most common DNA and genes. In this sample the table shows 140,000 to 150,000 distinct CDR3 sequences, about 6% of which occur a single time. Approximately 2% of the sample is taken by the ten largest. Sequencing was performed on PBMCs or a T cell subset sorted from them (not recorded which). The receptors stem from an adult woman who had mild COVID-19 (a few samples of this study predate the infection). The sample titles of this study are shuffled in the database, so cell type and time point are left out; the donor was told from shared clones.

In this sample, this clonotype turned up many times. The J gene is TRBJ1-2, the V gene TRBV6-6, with 7 positions matching TRBD1. With V trimmed by 7 bases and J by 7 bases, 12 bases remained unmatched. Germline V gene data show CDR1 as MNHNY and CDR2 as SVGAGI (reference sequence). There are 14 residues in the CDR3. The CDR3 protein is CASTIGGATFGYTF. In nucleotides, the CDR3 is TGTGCCAGCACTATAGGGGGCGCAACGTTTGGCTACACCTTC.

This clonotype showed up many times. The chain joins TRBV5-5 to TRBJ1-1, with TRBD1 matching 7 bases. V was pared by 3 bases and J by 0 bases, with 5 bases of the junction left unmatched. CDR1 is SGHKS, CDR2 YYEKEE, per germline (reference sequence). The CDR3 loop spans 15 amino acids. This chain's CDR3 is CASSSKQGMNTEAFF. The CDR3 DNA reads TGTGCCAGCAGCTCAAAACAGGGGATGAACACTGAAGCTTTCTTT.

This clonotype was seen repeatedly, ten times or more. The chain has TRBV12-3 or TRBV12-4 and TRBJ1-6; D is uncertain. The CDR3 has 15 residues. V was pared by 5 bases and J by 11 bases, with 19 bases between. CDR3: CASSAGSSGGTPLHF. The CDR3 coding sequence is TGTGCCAGCAGTGCCGGGAGCTCTGGTGGGACACCCCTCCACTTT.

This clonotype was seen repeatedly, ten times or more. The chain uses TRBV12-3 or TRBV12-4 and TRBJ1-3; D ambiguous. The V end lost 2 bases, the J end lost 0 bases, and 8 bases lay between the germline ends. The CDR3 sequence is 15 residues long. The CDR3: CASSLHGSSGNTIYF. In DNA form, the CDR3 reads TGTGCCAGCAGTTTACACGGTAGCTCTGGAAACACCATATATTTT.

This clonotype was seen ten or more times. The chain carries TRBV5-1 and TRBJ2-3; D remains unclear. This CDR3 spans 13 amino acids. CDR1 is SGHRS, CDR2 YFSETQ, per germline. Trimming left V 4 bases short and J 3 bases short, with 9 bases between. CDR3 nucleotide sequence: TGCGCCAGCAGCCACACTCGGACAGATACGCAGTATTTT. It translates to CASSHTRTDTQYF. The whole variable domain, remainder taken from reference TRBV5-1 and TRBJ2-3, is KAGVTQTPRYLIKTRGQQVTLSCSPISGHRSVSWYQQTPGQGLQFLFEYFSETQRNKGNFPGRFSGRQFSNSRSEMNVSTLELGDSALYLCASSHTRTDTQYFGPGTRLTVL.

This clonotype was counted only a few times. The chain carries TRBV7-6 and TRBJ2-5; D might be TRBD2 (5 bases). The V gene's germline CDR1 is SGHVS and CDR2 FNYEAQ. The V and J ends lost 1 base and 7 bases respectively, with 31 bases between them. The CDR3 totals 20 residues. The CDR3: CASSLEGLRVGVGQLGTQYF. CDR3 DNA sequence: TGTGCCAGCAGCTTAGAAGGACTGCGTGTTGGCGTCGGGCAGCTGGGGACCCAGTACTTC.

This clonotype was counted a few times. This rearrangement joins TRBV18 to TRBJ1-1, with 7 nucleotides matching TRBD1. V shed 3 bases, J shed 1 base, and the junction held 5 bases outside the gene matches. The CDR3 totals 15 residues. From germline, CDR1 is KGHSH and CDR2 LQKENI. CDR3 bases: TGTGCCAGCTCACCCGGACAGGAGAGGAACACTGAAGCTTTCTTT. It is translated as CASSPGQERNTEAFF.

The sample holds a few counts of this clonotype. The chain is built from TRBV3-1 and TRBJ2-3; 10 nucleotides align to TRBD2. Germline V gene sequence: CDR1 LGHDT, CDR2 YNNKEL (reference sequence). V trimming: 0 bases; J trimming: 5 bases; junction bases outside the gene matches: 8. The CDR3 runs 17 residues. CDR3 sequence reads: CASSQDVSGGAGDTQYF. The CDR3 DNA is TGTGCCAGCAGCCAAGATGTCAGCGGGGGGGCCGGAGATACGCAGTATTTT.

This clonotype came up a few times. The chain has TRBV29-1 and TRBJ2-1; 11 bases line up with TRBD2. The CDR3 spans 15 residues. The germline V gene has CDR1 SQVTM and CDR2 ANQGSEA. V lost 4 bases and J lost 2; bases outside the gene matches: 4. The CDR3 DNA reads TGCAGCGTTGCAGCTAGCGGGGGGCCCTACAATGAGCAGTTCTTC. Its translation: CSVAASGGPYNEQFF.

This clonotype was counted many times. The chain has TRBV12-3 or TRBV12-4 and TRBJ1-1; D may be TRBD1 (5 bases). Trimming cost V 5 bases and J 2 bases, with 21 bases left between them. This CDR3 is 17 amino acids long. The CDR3: CASSGLRQSTGNTEAFF. The CDR3 bases are TGTGCCAGCAGTGGTCTTCGACAGAGTACGGGAAACACTGAAGCTTTCTTT.

This clonotype was counted many times. The chain employs TRBV4-1 and TRBJ2-5; unclear D gene. The V and J ends lost 4 bases and 3 bases respectively, with 18 bases between them. The germline V gene encodes CDR1 MGHRA and CDR2 YSYEKL. CDR3 length equals 16 residues. The CDR3: CASSPTAGRVKETQYF. CDR3 bases: TGCGCCAGCAGCCCCACCGCCGGACGGGTTAAAGAGACCCAGTACTTC.

J is TRBJ2-5 and V is TRBV7-2; 15 positions match TRBD2. Germline CDR1 SGHTA, CDR2 FQGNSA. The CDR3 has 15 residues. The junction had 3 bases not matched to a gene; V was cut back by 6 bases and J by 4 bases. CDR3 sequence reads: CASRGLAGGPETQYF. Written as DNA, the CDR3 is TGTGCCAGCAGAGGACTAGCGGGAGGGCCAGAGACCCAGTACTTC.

This clonotype was observed many times. The rearrangement joins TRBV29-1 to TRBJ1-1, with a possible D match to TRBD1 (5 bases). Germline V lookup: CDR1 SQVTM, CDR2 ANQGSEA. Trimming cost V 6 bases and J 6 bases, with 11 bases left between them. The CDR3 contains 11 residues. The CDR3 DNA sequence: TGCAGCGTACAGGTTTCCGCTGAAGCTTTCTTT. This codes for CSVQVSAEAFF.

This clonotype was observed many times. The chain combines TRBV29-1 with TRBJ1-2; 8 positions match TRBD1. The germline gives CDR1 SQVTM, CDR2 ANQGSEA. This CDR3 is 12 amino acids long. J gave up 8 bases and V 5 bases, and 7 bases lay outside the gene matches. This CDR3 reads CSVTRDRRGYTF. The CDR3 nucleotides are TGCAGCGTTACCCGGGACAGGAGAGGCTACACCTTC.

At least ten counts were recorded for this clonotype. The V gene is TRBV6-5, the J gene TRBJ2-7, with a possible D match to TRBD2 (6 bases). The CDR3 consists of 15 residues. V was cut by 0 bases and J by 7 bases, with 16 bases left in between. Germline V gene sequence: CDR1 MNHEY, CDR2 SVGAGI. CDR3 DNA: TGTGCCAGCAGTTACTCGCGTGGCCCAGGAGGGGAGCAGTACTTC. Amino acids: CASSYSRGPGGEQYF.

This clonotype was observed a handful of times. The chain combines TRBV28 with TRBJ1-1, with a tentative D call TRBD1 (6 bases). This CDR3 region has 14 residues. CDR1 and CDR2 (germline): MDHEN, SYDVKM. V lost 7 bases and J 4 bases, leaving 16 bases between the germline ends. The DNA for the CDR3 is TGTGCCAGCAAATCCGGGGGGGCTTCCACTGAAGCTTTCTTT. This translates into CASKSGGASTEAFF.

This clonotype was detected many times. The chain has TRBV4-2 and TRBJ2-1, with 11 bases lining up with TRBD2. The length of the CDR3 is 14 residues. With 4 bases clipped from V and 7 bases from J, the junction kept 3 bases outside the gene matches. Germline CDR1 reads LGHNA; CDR2 reads YNFKEQ. CDR3 sequence (DNA): TGTGCCAGCAGCCGAACTAGCGGGGGTAATGAGCAGTTCTTC. Amino acid sequence: CASSRTSGGNEQFF.

This clonotype showed up many times. This chain joins TRBV6-6 and TRBJ2-7; 12 bases are shared with TRBD2. Trimming at V came to 5 bases and at J to 4 bases, leaving 6 bases not matched to a gene. Germline-derived CDR1 and CDR2 are MNHNY and SVGAGI (reference sequence). The CDR3 spans 15 residues. CDR3 in DNA: TGTGCCAGCAGTCCCCGGACTAGCGGGGCTTACGAGCAGTACTTC. Residues: CASSPRTSGAYEQYF.

The V gene is TRBV18, the J gene TRBJ2-7; D remains unclear. The V gene lost 5 bases and the J gene lost 2 bases, with 7 bases spanning the gap. Germline CDR1 KGHSH, CDR2 LQKENI. The CDR3 length is 12 residues. DNA for the CDR3: TGTGCCAGCTCAACAGATGCCTACGAGCAGTACTTC. The encoded protein is CASSTDAYEQYF. Combining the CDR3 with reference TRBV18 and TRBJ2-7 gives the whole variable domain NAGVMQNPRHLVRRRGQEARLRCSPMKGHSHVYWYRQLPEEGLKFMVYLQKENIIDESGMPKERFSAEFPKEGPSILRIQQVVRGDSAAYFCASSTDAYEQYFGPGTRLTVT.

The chain is built from TRBV7-3 and TRBJ2-7; maybe TRBD2 (7 bases). Germline V gene sequence: CDR1 SGHTA, CDR2 FQGTGA. The V end was cut by 1 base, the J end by 2 bases, with 12 bases between. The CDR3 runs to 15 residues. CDR3 residues: CASSLRRGAPYEQYF. CDR3 nucleotides: TGTGCCAGCAGCTTAAGACGGGGGGCACCCTACGAGCAGTACTTC.

This clonotype was found many times. The CDR3 spells CASKEDRGETQYF. CDR3 bases: TGTGCCAGCAAGGAGGACAGGGGTGAGACCCAGTACTTC. The chain recombines TRBV2 with TRBJ2-5, with 9 bases that match TRBD1. This CDR3 contains 13 residues. Trimming removed 7 bases from V and 5 bases from J; junction bases left unmatched: 5. Germline assignment: CDR1 SNHLY and CDR2 FYNNEI.

This clonotype occurred a few times. The chain has TRBV5-6 and TRBJ2-5, with D perhaps given as TRBD1 or TRBD2 (5 bases each). The CDR3 length is 14 residues. V lost 4 bases, J lost 1 base, and 11 bases lay in between. Per germline, CDR1 SGHDT and CDR2 YYEEEE. The chain's CDR3 is CASSLGTRQETQYF. CDR3 in DNA: TGTGCCAGCAGCCTAGGGACGCGCCAAGAGACCCAGTACTTC.

The chain combines TRBV27 with TRBJ2-7, with 10 bases that match TRBD1. The V and J ends lost 6 bases and 5 bases, in that order; junction bases with no gene match: 10. CDR1 and CDR2 from the germline V gene are MNHEY and SMNVEV (reference sequence). The length of the CDR3 is 15 residues. CDR3 sequence reads: CASSKHRDRGNEQYF. The CDR3 region has the DNA TGTGCCAGCAGCAAACACCGGGACAGGGGCAACGAGCAGTACTTC.

There are a few counts of this clonotype. The gene calls are TRBV7-9 and TRBJ2-5; 9 bases are a match to TRBD1. The germline gives CDR1 SEHNR, CDR2 FQNEAQ (reference sequence). The ends lost 5 bases at V and 1 base at J; junction bases unmatched: 8. CDR3 length: 16 amino acids. The CDR3 nucleotides read TGTGCCAGCAGCCGAGACAGGGGGTATTTCCAAGAGACCCAGTACTTC. This sequence encodes CASSRDRGYFQETQYF.

About this clonotype itself: This may stem from a read error, because a much larger clone lies one nucleotide away. The chain couples TRBV7-6 to TRBJ1-1; D might be TRBD1 (5 bases). CDR1 and CDR2 from the germline V gene are SGHVS and FNYEAQ. V lost 5 bases to trimming and J lost 1 base, with 11 bases between them. This CDR3 is built from 14 residues. The CDR3 DNA sequence: TGTGCCAGCAGCCTCAGGGAGGGGAACACTGAAGCTTTCTTT. As protein: CASSLREGNTEAFF.

The chain combines TRBV3-1 with TRBJ2-1; weak D call: TRBD2 (5 bases). CDR3 length: 18 residues. Germline loops: CDR1 LGHDT, CDR2 YNNKEL (reference sequence). With 0 bases removed from V and 0 bases from J, the gap between germline ends came to 15 bases. This chain's CDR3 is CASSQETFGGPSYNEQFF. The CDR3 nucleotides are TGTGCCAGCAGCCAAGAGACGTTTGGCGGGCCCTCCTACAATGAGCAGTTCTTC.

CDR3: CATSDPASPRVNEQFF. CDR3 coding DNA: TGTGCCACCAGTGACCCTGCTAGCCCCCGGGTCAATGAGCAGTTCTTC. The chain is built from TRBV24-1 and TRBJ2-1, with TRBD2 as a possible D gene (5 bases). This CDR3 has 16 residues. Trimming took off 4 bases at V and 6 bases at J, with 18 bases between the two ends. Germline V CDR1 and CDR2: KGHDR, SFDVKD.